This TCR beta chain was sequenced in a study of T cell responses to AZD1222 COVID-19 vaccine. The study's findings and limits: Most donors were white British and more were female, and clonal diversity was possibly underestimated. Seropositive AZD1222 recipients at baseline numbered only 5 or 6.

Sequenced by immunoSEQ multiplex PCR; TCRdb stores in-frame clones only, minus some. The sample holds approximately 140,000 clones; around 91% are singletons and the top ten take around 5%. Worth noting for this clone: Its specificity is unknown.

In germline, CDR1 is MNHEY, CDR2 SVGEGT. Trimming cost V 5 bases and J 5 bases, with 13 bases left between them. The CDR3 runs 14 residues. This TCR was sampled from an adult in good health. The chain combines TRBV6-2 or TRBV6-3 with TRBJ2-1; possible D gene TRBD2, 5 bases. Sequenced material: peripheral blood, taken on day 0 of AZD1222 vaccination. CDR3: CASSMRVTNNEQFF. The CDR3 nucleotides read TGTGCCAGCAGTATGCGGGTAACCAACAATGAGCAGTTCTTC.